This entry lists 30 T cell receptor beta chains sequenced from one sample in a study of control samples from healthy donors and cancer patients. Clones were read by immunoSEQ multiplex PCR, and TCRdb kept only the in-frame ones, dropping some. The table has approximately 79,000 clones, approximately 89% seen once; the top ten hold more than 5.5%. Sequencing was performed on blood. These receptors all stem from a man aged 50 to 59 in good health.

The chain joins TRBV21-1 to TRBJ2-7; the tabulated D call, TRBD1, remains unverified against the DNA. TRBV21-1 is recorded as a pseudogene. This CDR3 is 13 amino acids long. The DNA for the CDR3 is TGTGCCAGCAGCAAAGGACAGGCCTACGAGCAGTACTTC. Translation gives CASSKGQAYEQYF.

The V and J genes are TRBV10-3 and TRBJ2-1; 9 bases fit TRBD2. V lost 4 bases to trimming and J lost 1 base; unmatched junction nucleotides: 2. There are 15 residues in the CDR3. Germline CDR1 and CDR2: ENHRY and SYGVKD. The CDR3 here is CAISGGGASYNEQFF. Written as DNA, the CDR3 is TGTGCCATCAGTGGCGGGGGGGCATCCTACAATGAGCAGTTCTTC.

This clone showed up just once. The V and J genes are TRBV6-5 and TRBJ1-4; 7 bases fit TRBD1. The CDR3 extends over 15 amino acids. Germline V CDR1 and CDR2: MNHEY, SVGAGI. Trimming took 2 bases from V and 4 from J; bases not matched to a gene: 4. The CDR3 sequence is CASSYAGQINEKLFF. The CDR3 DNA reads TGTGCCAGCAGTTACGCGGGACAGATTAATGAAAAACTGTTTTTT.

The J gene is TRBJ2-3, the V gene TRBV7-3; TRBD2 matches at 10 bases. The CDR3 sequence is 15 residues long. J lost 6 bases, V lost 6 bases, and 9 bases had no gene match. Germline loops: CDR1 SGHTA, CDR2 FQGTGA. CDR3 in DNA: TGTGCCAGCAGTCTCAGCGGGGGGGCCTCGGATACGCAGTATTTT. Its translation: CASSLSGGASDTQYF.

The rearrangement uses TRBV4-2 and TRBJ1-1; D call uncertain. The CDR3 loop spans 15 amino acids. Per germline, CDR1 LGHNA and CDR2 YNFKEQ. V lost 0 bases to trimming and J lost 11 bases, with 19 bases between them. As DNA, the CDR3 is TGTGCCAGCAGCCAAGAAAGTAGTGCTAGACGGAGGGCTTTCTTT. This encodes CASSQESSARRRAFF.

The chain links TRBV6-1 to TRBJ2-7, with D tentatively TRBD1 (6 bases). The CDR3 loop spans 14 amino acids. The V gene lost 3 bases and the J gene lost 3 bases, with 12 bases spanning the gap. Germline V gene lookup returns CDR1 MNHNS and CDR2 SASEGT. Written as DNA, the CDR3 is TGTGCCAGCAGTGAGGGGACAAGTTTCTACGAGCAGTACTTC. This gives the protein CASSEGTSFYEQYF.

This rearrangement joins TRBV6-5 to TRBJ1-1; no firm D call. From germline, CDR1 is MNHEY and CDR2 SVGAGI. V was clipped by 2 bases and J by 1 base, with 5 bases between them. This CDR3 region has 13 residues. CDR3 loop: CASSYRQNTEAFF. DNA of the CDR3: TGTGCCAGCAGTTACCGACAGAACACTGAAGCTTTCTTT.

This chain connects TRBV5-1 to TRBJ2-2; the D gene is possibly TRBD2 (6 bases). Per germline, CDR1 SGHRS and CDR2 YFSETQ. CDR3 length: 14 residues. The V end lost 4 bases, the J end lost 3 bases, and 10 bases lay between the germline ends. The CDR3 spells CASSGGLHTGELFF. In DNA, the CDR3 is TGCGCCAGCAGCGGGGGACTCCACACCGGGGAGCTGTTTTTT.

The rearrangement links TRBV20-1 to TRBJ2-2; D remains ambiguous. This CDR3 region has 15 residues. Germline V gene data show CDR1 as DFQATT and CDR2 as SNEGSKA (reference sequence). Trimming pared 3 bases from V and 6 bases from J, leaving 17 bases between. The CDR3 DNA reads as TGCAGTGCTAGTAAGGCGTCCCGAAGGGCCGGGGAGCTGTTTTTT. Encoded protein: CSASKASRRAGELFF.

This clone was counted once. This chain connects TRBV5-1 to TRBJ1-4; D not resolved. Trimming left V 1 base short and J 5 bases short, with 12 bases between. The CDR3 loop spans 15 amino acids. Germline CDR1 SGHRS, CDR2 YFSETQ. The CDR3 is CASSLSTRGNEKLFF. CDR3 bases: TGCGCCAGCAGCTTGAGCACACGAGGGAATGAAAAACTGTTTTTT. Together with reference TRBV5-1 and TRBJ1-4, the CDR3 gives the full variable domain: KAGVTQTPRYLIKTRGQQVTLSCSPISGHRSVSWYQQTPGQGLQFLFEYFSETQRNKGNFPGRFSGRQFSNSRSEMNVSTLELGDSALYLCASSLSTRGNEKLFFGSGTQLSVL.

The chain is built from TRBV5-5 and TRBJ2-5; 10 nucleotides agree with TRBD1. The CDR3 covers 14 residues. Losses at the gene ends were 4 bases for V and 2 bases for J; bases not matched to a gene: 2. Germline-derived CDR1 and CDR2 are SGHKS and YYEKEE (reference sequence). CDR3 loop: CASSTGQGQETQYF. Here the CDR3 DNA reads TGTGCCAGCAGCACGGGACAGGGGCAAGAGACCCAGTACTTC.

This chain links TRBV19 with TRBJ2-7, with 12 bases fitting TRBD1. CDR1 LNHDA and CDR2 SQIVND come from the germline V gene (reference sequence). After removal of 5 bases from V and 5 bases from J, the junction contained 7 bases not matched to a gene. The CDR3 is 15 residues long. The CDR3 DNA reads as TGTGCCAGTAGTCTCCGGGACAGGGGGCGGCACGAGCAGTACTTC. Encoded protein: CASSLRDRGRHEQYF.

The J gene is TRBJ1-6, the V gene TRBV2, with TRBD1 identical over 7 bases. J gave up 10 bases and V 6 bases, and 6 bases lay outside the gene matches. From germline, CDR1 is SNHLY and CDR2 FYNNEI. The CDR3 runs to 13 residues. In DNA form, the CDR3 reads TGTGCCAGCAGGGGGGACAGTCCCTCACCCCTCCACTTT. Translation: CASRGDSPSPLHF.

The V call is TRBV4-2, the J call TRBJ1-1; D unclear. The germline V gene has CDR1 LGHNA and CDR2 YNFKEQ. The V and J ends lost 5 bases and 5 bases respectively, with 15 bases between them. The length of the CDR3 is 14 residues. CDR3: CASSSGNPDTEAFF. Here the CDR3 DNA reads TGTGCCAGCAGCAGCGGGAACCCCGATACTGAAGCTTTCTTT.

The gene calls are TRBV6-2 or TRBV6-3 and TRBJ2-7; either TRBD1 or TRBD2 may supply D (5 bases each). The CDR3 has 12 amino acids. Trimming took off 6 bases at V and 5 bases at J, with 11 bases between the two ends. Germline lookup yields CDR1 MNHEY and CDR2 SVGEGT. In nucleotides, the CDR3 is TGTGCCAGCAGCTCCGTGGGGGACGAGCAGTACTTC. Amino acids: CASSSVGDEQYF.

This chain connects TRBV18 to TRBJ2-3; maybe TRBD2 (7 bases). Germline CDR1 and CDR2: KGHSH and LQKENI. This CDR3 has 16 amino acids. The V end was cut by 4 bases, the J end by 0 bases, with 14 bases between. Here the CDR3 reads CASSLVGGLSTDTQYF. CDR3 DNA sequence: TGTGCCAGCTCACTGGTCGGGGGGCTTAGCACAGATACGCAGTATTTT.

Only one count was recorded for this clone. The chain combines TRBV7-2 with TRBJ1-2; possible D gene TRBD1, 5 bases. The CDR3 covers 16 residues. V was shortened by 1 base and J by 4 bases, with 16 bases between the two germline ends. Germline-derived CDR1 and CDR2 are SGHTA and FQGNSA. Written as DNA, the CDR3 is TGTGCCAGCAGCTTAGTTGTCGGACCCGGGGGCTATGGCTACACCTTC. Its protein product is CASSLVVGPGGYGYTF.

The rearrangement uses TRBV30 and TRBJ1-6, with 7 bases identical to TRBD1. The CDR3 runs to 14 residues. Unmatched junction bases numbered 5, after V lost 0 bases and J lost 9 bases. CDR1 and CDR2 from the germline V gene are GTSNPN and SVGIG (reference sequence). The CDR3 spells CAWSVRQGGSPLHF. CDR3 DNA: TGTGCCTGGAGTGTACGACAGGGAGGTTCACCCCTCCACTTT.

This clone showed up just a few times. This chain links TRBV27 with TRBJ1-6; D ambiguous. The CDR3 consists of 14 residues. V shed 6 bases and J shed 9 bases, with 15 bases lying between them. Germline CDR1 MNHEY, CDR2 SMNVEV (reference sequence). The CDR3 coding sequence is TGTGCCAGCAGACCGACCGCCCTGCGTTCACCCCTCCACTTT. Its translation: CASRPTALRSPLHF.

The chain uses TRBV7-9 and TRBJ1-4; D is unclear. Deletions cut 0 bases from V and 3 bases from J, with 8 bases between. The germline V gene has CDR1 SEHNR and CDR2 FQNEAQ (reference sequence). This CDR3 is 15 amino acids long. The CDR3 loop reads CASSLAEAANEKLFF. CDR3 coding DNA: TGTGCCAGCAGCTTAGCAGAGGCGGCTAATGAAAAACTGTTTTTT.

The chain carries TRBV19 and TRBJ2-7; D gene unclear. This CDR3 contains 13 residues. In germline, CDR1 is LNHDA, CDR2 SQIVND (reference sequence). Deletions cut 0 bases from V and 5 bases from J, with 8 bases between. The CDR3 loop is CASSIDDGNEQYF. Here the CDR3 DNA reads TGTGCCAGTAGTATAGACGACGGAAACGAGCAGTACTTC.

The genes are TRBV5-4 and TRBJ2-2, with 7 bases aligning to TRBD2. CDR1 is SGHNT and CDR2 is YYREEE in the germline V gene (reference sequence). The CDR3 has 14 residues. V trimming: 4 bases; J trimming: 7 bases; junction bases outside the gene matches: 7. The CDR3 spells CASSPRWGGGELFF. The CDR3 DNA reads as TGTGCCAGCAGCCCCCGGTGGGGGGGCGGGGAGCTGTTTTTT.

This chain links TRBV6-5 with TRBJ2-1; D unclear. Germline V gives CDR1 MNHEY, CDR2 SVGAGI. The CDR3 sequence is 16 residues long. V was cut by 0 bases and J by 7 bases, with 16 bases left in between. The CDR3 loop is CASSYSTALYANEQFF. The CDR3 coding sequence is TGTGCCAGCAGTTACTCGACGGCATTATACGCGAATGAGCAGTTCTTC.

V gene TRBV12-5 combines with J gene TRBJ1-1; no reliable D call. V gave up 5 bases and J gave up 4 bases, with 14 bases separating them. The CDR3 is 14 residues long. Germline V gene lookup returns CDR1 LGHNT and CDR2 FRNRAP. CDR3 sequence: CASGKNRDFTEAFF. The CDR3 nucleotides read TGTGCTAGTGGTAAAAACCGGGATTTCACTGAAGCTTTCTTT.

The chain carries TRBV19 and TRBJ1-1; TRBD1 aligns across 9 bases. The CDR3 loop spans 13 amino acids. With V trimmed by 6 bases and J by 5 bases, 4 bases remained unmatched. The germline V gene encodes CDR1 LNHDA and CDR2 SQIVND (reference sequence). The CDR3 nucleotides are TGTGCCAGTAGGGACAGGGGAAGTACTGAAGCTTTCTTT. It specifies CASRDRGSTEAFF.

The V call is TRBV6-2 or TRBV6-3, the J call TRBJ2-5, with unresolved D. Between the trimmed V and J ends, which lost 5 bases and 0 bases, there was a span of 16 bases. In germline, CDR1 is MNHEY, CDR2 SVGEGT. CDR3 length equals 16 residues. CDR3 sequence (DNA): TGTGCCAGCAGTGACTGGGCCTTCACTGACCAAGAGACCCAGTACTTC. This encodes CASSDWAFTDQETQYF.

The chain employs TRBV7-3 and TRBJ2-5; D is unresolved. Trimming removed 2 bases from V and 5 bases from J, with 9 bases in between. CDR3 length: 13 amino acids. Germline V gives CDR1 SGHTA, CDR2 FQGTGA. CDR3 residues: CASSLSWSETQYF. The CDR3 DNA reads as TGTGCCAGCAGCTTATCATGGTCGGAGACCCAGTACTTC.

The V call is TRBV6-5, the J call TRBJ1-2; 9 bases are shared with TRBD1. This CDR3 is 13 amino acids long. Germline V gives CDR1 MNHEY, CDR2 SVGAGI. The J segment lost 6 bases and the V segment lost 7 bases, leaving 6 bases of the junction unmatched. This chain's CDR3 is CASTTGQGHGYTF. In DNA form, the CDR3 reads TGTGCCAGCACCACGGGACAGGGCCATGGCTACACCTTC.

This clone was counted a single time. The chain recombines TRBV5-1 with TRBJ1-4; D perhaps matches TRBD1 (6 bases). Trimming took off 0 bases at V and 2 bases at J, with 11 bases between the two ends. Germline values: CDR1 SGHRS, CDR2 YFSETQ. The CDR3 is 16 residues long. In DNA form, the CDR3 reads TGCGCCAGCAGCTTGGACGGGGGGCCGACTAATGAAAAACTGTTTTTT. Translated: CASSLDGGPTNEKLFF.

CDR3 sequence (DNA): TGTGCCAGCAGTTACCTCGGGGATTCCTACGAGCAGTACTTC. Translated: CASSYLGDSYEQYF. This chain links TRBV6-2 or TRBV6-3 with TRBJ2-7; D is perhaps TRBD2 (5 bases). The CDR3 has 14 amino acids. The germline V and J ends were trimmed by 2 bases and 1 base, with 9 bases remaining between them. Germline V gives CDR1 MNHEY, CDR2 SVGEGT.